The TCR beta chain described here comes from a study of T cell changes during pregnancy in multiple sclerosis. Assay used: immunoSEQ multiplex PCR; TCRdb lists only in-frame clones, some missing. The data show some 64,000 clones, 75% to 95% seen once. Germline-derived CDR1 and CDR2 are MDHEN and SYDVKM. The J segment lost 4 bases and the V segment lost 6 bases, leaving 4 bases of the junction unmatched. This CDR3 spans 13 amino acids. Sequences were derived from peripheral blood, sampled in the first trimester of pregnancy. The V gene is TRBV28, the J gene TRBJ1-2, with TRBD1 matching 8 bases. This clonotype originated in a female donor with multiple sclerosis, enrolled in a pregnancy study. Here the CDR3 reads CASREDRGYGYTF. In nucleotides, the CDR3 is TGTGCCAGCAGAGAAGACAGGGGCTATGGCTACACCTTC.